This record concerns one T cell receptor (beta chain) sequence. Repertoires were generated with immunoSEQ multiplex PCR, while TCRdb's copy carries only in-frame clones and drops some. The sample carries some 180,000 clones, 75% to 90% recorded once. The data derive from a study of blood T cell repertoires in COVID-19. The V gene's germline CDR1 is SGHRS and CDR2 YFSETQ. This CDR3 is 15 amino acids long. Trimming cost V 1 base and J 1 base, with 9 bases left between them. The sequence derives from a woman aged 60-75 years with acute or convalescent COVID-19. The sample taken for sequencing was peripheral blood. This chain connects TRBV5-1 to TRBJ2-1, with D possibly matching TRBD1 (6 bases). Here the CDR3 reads CASSLQGLSYNEQFF. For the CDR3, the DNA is TGCGCCAGCAGCTTGCAGGGGCTTTCCTACAATGAGCAGTTCTTC.